The clone carrying this T cell receptor (beta chain) came up a few times. Its antigen is unidentified. Treatment meaning: oral pan-JAK inhibitor, 5-10 mg twice daily. This record belongs to a study of CD8+ T cells in alopecia areata. The study, taken as a whole, reports: Persistence of many expanded lesional clones was seen in scalp and blood during tofacitinib.

Isolated RNA was reverse transcribed into cDNA used as the sequencing template. Method: immunoSEQ multiplex PCR; TCRdb's copy keeps in-frame clones and lacks some. The table shows roughly 120,000 clones, with 53% occurring only once. V dropped 2 bases and J dropped 4 bases, with 8 bases sitting between them. The CDR3 contains 12 residues. Germline values: CDR1 GTSNPN, CDR2 SVGIG (reference sequence). The source of this sequence is a human donor with alopecia areata. V is TRBV30 and J is TRBJ1-2; D gene uncertain. The input for sequencing was CD4+ T cells sorted from blood, taken at week 4, from a patient treated with tofacitinib. CDR3 sequence (DNA): TGTGCCTGGAGTAAGGGCTCCTATGGCTACACCTTC. The encoded protein is CAWSKGSYGYTF.